Included here is one T cell receptor beta chain sequence, with context. No antigen is known for it. The CDR3 spans 17 residues. The V end lost 0 bases, the J end lost 0 bases, and 15 bases lay between the germline ends. Germline loops: CDR1 SGHTS, CDR2 YDEGEE. This sample was included in a study of cytomegalovirus exposure and HLA in healthy donors. Study observations and caveats: TCR beta V- and J-gene trimming was later associated with a missense DCLRE1C variant. Specific recognition of CMV antigens was confirmed in vitro for three chains (all CMV-associated).

Both 60 Vbeta primers and 13 Jbeta primers went into the PCR. Sequencing used immunoSEQ multiplex PCR; TCRdb keeps in-frame clones, though not all of them. The table includes about 150,000 clones, roughly 70% detected once. The receptor was isolated from a young man in good health and CMV-seropositive. V gene TRBV5-8 combines with J gene TRBJ1-1; the D gene is possibly TRBD1 (6 bases). Sequenced: PBMCs. In DNA form, the CDR3 reads TGTGCCAGCAGCTTGGCCGCTGAGTGGGGGCTGAACACTGAAGCTTTCTTT. It yields the protein CASSLAAEWGLNTEAFF.